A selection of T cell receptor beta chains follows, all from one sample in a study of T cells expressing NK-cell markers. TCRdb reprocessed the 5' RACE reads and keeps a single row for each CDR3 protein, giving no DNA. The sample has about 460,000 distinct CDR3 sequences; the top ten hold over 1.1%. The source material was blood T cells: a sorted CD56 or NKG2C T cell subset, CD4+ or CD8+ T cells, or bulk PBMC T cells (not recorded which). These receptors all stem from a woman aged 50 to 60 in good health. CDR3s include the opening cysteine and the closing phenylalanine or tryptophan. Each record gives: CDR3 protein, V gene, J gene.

CASSLIPGQMNTEAFF	TRBV4-2	TRBJ1-1
CSASSGNEQFF	TRBV29-1	TRBJ2-1
CASSYSLRSGRYGELFF	TRBV6-5	TRBJ2-2
CASGIAGSHYEQFF	TRBV25-1	TRBJ2-1
CSATDDTHQPQHF	TRBV20-1	TRBJ1-5
CASGVKPGYEQYF	TRBV2	TRBJ2-7
CASSWGSASGSLAYEQYF	TRBV5-5	TRBJ2-7
CASSLRSSGPSTDTQYF	TRBV5-1	TRBJ2-3
CASSREWGGDGYNEQFF	TRBV6-5	TRBJ2-1
CATSNLGQGVYTF	TRBV15	TRBJ1-2
CASSLDPRPTEAFF	TRBV5-5	TRBJ1-1
CASSKSGGLLFVEQFF	TRBV2	TRBJ2-1
CASSPTGLQNTEAFF	TRBV2	TRBJ1-1
CATSRGYGANVLTF	TRBV25-1	TRBJ2-6
CASSPLDGKNIQYF	TRBV18	TRBJ2-4
CAISEPGVNIQYF	TRBV10-3	TRBJ2-4
CASSSGVGDNEQFF	TRBV11-1	TRBJ2-1
CASSHRGGNEQYF	TRBV3-1	TRBJ2-7
CSVRAPLGSGNTIYF	TRBV29-1	TRBJ1-3
CASGWSSGSVQLGNEQFF	TRBV4-1	TRBJ2-1
CASSLEGSRNEKLFF	TRBV5-6	TRBJ1-4
CASSLAGTGNSGNTIYF	TRBV7-6	TRBJ1-3
CASSPLAGELFF	TRBV12-3/TRBV12-4	TRBJ2-2
CATSRDQLAGNTGELFF	TRBV15	TRBJ2-2
CASSTTGQMGTEAFF	TRBV5-1	TRBJ1-1
CSARGPGAYNEQFF	TRBV20-1	TRBJ2-1
CASSVGEGGGRLGSQHF	TRBV9	TRBJ1-5
CASSLGLIMNTEAFF	TRBV11-2	TRBJ1-1
CASSPLTLGTDQETQYF	TRBV27	TRBJ2-5
CASKGPRINPLHF	TRBV28	TRBJ1-6
CASSSRRGADIQYF	TRBV11-3	TRBJ2-4
CASRLAPANEQFF	TRBV27	TRBJ2-1
CASQRSPNEQYF	TRBV19	TRBJ2-7
CASSPLLSSNEQFF	TRBV3-1	TRBJ2-1
CASSQRFNEKLFF	TRBV14	TRBJ1-4
CAISAAGLAGGSGANVLTF	TRBV10-3	TRBJ2-6
CASSSGIRLAGVADTQYF	TRBV7-8	TRBJ2-3
CASSLIGTGKSTDTQYF	TRBV5-1	TRBJ2-3
CAIRGREGGRAYNEQFF	TRBV10-3	TRBJ2-1
CASSWTTRDTQYF	TRBV11-2	TRBJ2-3
CATSRGDGDYSNQPQHF	TRBV15	TRBJ1-5
CATSEGAVGYTF	TRBV24-1	TRBJ1-2
CASSSRRGQGGTDTQYF	TRBV9	TRBJ2-3
CASSLPQQNSPLHF	TRBV5-1	TRBJ1-6
CASSLESGRNQETQYF	TRBV11-3	TRBJ2-5
CASSPTSVFGELFF	TRBV7-9	TRBJ2-2
CASSLAGTAGGEQFF	TRBV5-1	TRBJ2-1
CSASKLAPTDTQYF	TRBV20-1	TRBJ2-3
CSVTGTSGRSSYEQYF	TRBV29-1	TRBJ2-7
CSPRTLHSDTQYF	TRBV29-1	TRBJ2-3
CSASNRDTYNEQFF	TRBV20-1	TRBJ2-1
CASTMGQGVETQYF	TRBV2	TRBJ2-5
CASSWGDRPNYGYTF	TRBV5-1	TRBJ1-2
CASSFYPKYSEQFF	TRBV12-3/TRBV12-4	TRBJ2-1
CASSVGGGGGQFSYNEQFF	TRBV9	TRBJ2-1
CASSLAYRAGANEQFF	TRBV5-1	TRBJ2-1
CASLGGSTDTQYF	TRBV6-2/TRBV6-3	TRBJ2-3
CASSQIADTQYF	TRBV3-1	TRBJ2-3
CASSLGLLAVNTGELFF	TRBV12-3/TRBV12-4	TRBJ2-2